This passage covers 18 T cell receptor beta chains from one sample sequenced in a study of tumor-infiltrating lymphocytes in primary liver carcinoma. Total RNA (around 500 ng) served as template for TCR beta cDNA synthesis primed by a constant-region primer. TCR beta libraries came from three nested multiplex PCR rounds using slightly modified ARM-PCR. Both of the initial two PCR rounds ran for approximately 10 cycles and employed TRBV1-TRBV30 forward primers alongside a C-beta reverse primer. TCRdb re-called the multiplex PCR reads through MiXCR, storing one row per CDR3 protein. The sample has about 43,000 distinct CDR3 sequences, about three quarters seen once. Taking about 18-31 mg of unsorted bulk tissue, the authors co-extracted RNA and DNA. The sample taken for sequencing was liver tumor tissue from sampling region 2. Subset specified: tumor region T2, inferior pole. The receptors here all came from a man aged 40-49 years with primary liver carcinoma and hepatitis B virus infection.

Details on this clonotype: The DNA is left out, because the CDR3 cannot be placed on it with certainty; the CDR3 is given as TCRdb lists it. The chain is built from TRBV6-6 and TRBJ2-1; the table's D call of TRBD1 was not tested on the DNA. The CDR3 numbers 17 amino acids, ends counted. Germline-derived CDR1 and CDR2 are MNHNY and SVGAGI (reference sequence). CDR3 protein: CASSYLVGQGIHNEQSF.

Comment on this clonotype: The junction does not match germline at one end; this may be a read error. This chain connects TRBV11-2 to TRBJ2-5, with 10 bases aligning to TRBD2. The germline V gene has CDR1 SGHAT and CDR2 FQNNGV. The CDR3 covers 17 residues. The CDR3 nucleotides read TGTCCCAGCAACTTAAGACTAGCGGGTGACTCGAGCGGGACCCGGTACTTC. Translating it yields CPSNLRLAGDSSGTRYF.

Concerning this clonotype: A read error may produce the germline difference seen at one junction end. The chain links TRBV4-2 to TRBJ2-7; D tentatively fits TRBD1 or TRBD2 (5 bases each). The CDR3 totals 15 residues. Germline V gene lookup returns CDR1 LGHNA and CDR2 YNFKEQ. The CDR3 nucleotides read TGTGCCAGCGGCCAAAATAAGGGGAGCGACTACGAGCAGTACTTC. Encoded protein: CASGQNKGSDYEQYF.

In regard to this clonotype: Compared with germline, one end of the junction differs, possibly owing to a read error. The chain uses TRBV5-4 and TRBJ1-1; D gene ambiguous. The V gene's germline CDR1 is SGHNT and CDR2 YYREEE (reference sequence). The CDR3 totals 14 residues. CDR3 region: CANSSYLVNTEAFF. In DNA, the CDR3 is TGTGCCAACAGCTCGTATCTGGTGAACACTGAAGCTTTCTTT.

This chain joins TRBV6-5 and TRBJ2-1; 9 nucleotides line up with TRBD2. This CDR3 contains 14 residues. Trimming removed 8 bases from V and 16 bases from J; junction bases left unmatched: 18. The germline V gene encodes CDR1 MNHEY and CDR2 SVGAGI. The CDR3 DNA follows: TGTGCCAGCGGTCGACTAGCGGATTACAATGACCAATTCTTC. Amino acid sequence: CASGRLADYNDQFF.

Points on this clonotype: One end of the junction does not line up with germline, which may come from a read error. The chain is built from TRBV4-1 and TRBJ2-7, with D perhaps matching TRBD1 (6 bases). The CDR3 extends over 14 amino acids. Germline CDR1 reads MGHRA; CDR2 reads YSYEKL. This CDR3 reads CATSKGDGNYGQNF. CDR3 sequence (DNA): TGTGCCACTTCGAAGGGGGACGGAAACTACGGGCAGAACTTC.

For this clonotype: Since the CDR3 does not end with the conserved phenylalanine or tryptophan, this likely comes from a read error. The chain joins TRBV25-1 to TRBJ1-6, with no clear D. This CDR3 contains 13 residues. V was clipped by 1 base and J by 9 bases, with 7 bases between them. Looked up from germline, CDR1 is MGHDK and CDR2 is SYGVNS. In DNA, the CDR3 is TGTGCCAGCAGTGAATTCTTTAGTTCACCCCTCCACCTT. The encoded protein is CASSEFFSSPLHL.

About this clonotype itself: At one end the junction does not follow the germline gene, possibly because of a read error. The chain has TRBV6-2 or TRBV6-3 and TRBJ1-5; D uncertain. The CDR3 is 15 residues long. Germline V gene lookup returns CDR1 MNHEY and CDR2 SVGEGT. The CDR3 loop reads CASSLDDISNQPQHF. CDR3 in DNA: TGTGCCAGCAGTTTGGACGATATTAGCAATCAACCCCAGCATTTT.

This clonotype was detected only a few times. A much bigger clone sits one base away, suggesting this may be a read error. V and J are TRBV15 and TRBJ2-5, with 8 positions matching TRBD1. The CDR3 is 16 amino acids. Germline-derived CDR1 and CDR2 are LNHNV and YYDKDF (reference sequence). The CDR3 DNA reads as TGTGCCACCAGCAGCGACAGGGGAGGTTTGCAAGAGACCCAGTGCTTC. This gives the protein CATSSDRGGLQETQCF.

The J gene is TRBJ2-7, the V gene TRBV29-1; unclear D gene. The CDR3 covers 16 residues. The V and J ends lost 7 bases and 4 bases respectively, with 26 bases between them. Germline CDR1 reads SQVTM; CDR2 reads ANQGSEA. CDR3 in DNA: TGCAGCGCCATGACATCTGTTACCGGCACTCCGTACGAGCAGTACTTC. Its translation is CSAMTSVTGTPYEQYF.

The V and J genes are TRBV19 and TRBJ1-1; D unclear. This CDR3 is 12 amino acids long. Per germline, CDR1 LNHDA and CDR2 SQIVND (reference sequence). Trimming removed 3 bases from V and 6 bases from J, with 8 bases in between. The CDR3 protein is CASSMVGPEAFF. The CDR3, as DNA: TGTGCCAGTAGTATGGTGGGTCCTGAAGCTTTCTTT.

Comments on this clonotype: This may be a read error: a much more frequent sequence differs by one nucleotide. CDR3 loop: CASSPLARGGAYEQYF. CDR3 DNA sequence: TGTGCCAGCAGCCCCCTAGCGAGAGGGGGGGCCTACGAGCAGTACTTC. This chain connects TRBV7-2 to TRBJ2-7, with a possible D match to TRBD2 (7 bases). The germline gives CDR1 SGHTA, CDR2 FQGNSA. Trimming stripped 5 bases from V and 2 bases from J, with 19 bases between. There are 16 residues in the CDR3.

Regarding this clonotype: The CDR3 ends on some other residue instead of the conserved phenylalanine or tryptophan, so this is likely a read error. The limits of the CDR3 on the DNA are not certain, so only TCRdb's listed CDR3 is given. The genes are TRBV11-1 and TRBJ2-4; the D call TRBD2 from the table was never checked on the DNA. Germline CDR1 SGHAT, CDR2 FQDESV (reference sequence). The CDR3 is 17 residues long, counting both termini. CDR3 residues: CACSFPGTSETKNIQYI.

By frequency in the sample, this clonotype is medium-sized. The chain carries TRBV6-5 and TRBJ2-3; 9 positions agree with TRBD1. After removal of 7 bases from V and 1 base from J, the junction contained 3 bases not matched to a gene. The CDR3 is made up of 14 amino acids. From germline, CDR1 is MNHEY and CDR2 SVGAGI. CDR3 residues: CASKRTGGTDTQYF. In DNA form, the CDR3 reads TGTGCCAGCAAAAGGACAGGGGGCACAGATACGCAGTATTTT.

As to this clonotype: Lacking the conserved final phenylalanine or tryptophan, this CDR3 likely reflects a read error. The chain employs TRBV4-2 and TRBJ2-5; 7 bases map to TRBD2. The CDR3 loop spans 19 amino acids. Looked up from germline, CDR1 is LGHNA and CDR2 is YNFKEQ. CDR3 region: CASSPSWTILAAFGEIQYY. The CDR3 region has the DNA TGTGCCAGCAGCCCCAGTTGGACTATCCTAGCGGCCTTTGGAGAGATCCAGTACTAC.

The rearrangement joins TRBV11-3 to TRBJ2-7, with TRBD1 matching 7 bases. This CDR3 contains 13 residues. The germline gives CDR1 SGHNT, CDR2 YENEEA. The V and J ends lost 5 bases and 6 bases, in that order; junction bases with no gene match: 7. CDR3 residues: CASSVGQLCEQYF. The CDR3 nucleotides are TGTGCCAGCAGCGTGGGACAGCTCTGCGAGCAGTACTTC.

A note on this clonotype: No conserved phenylalanine or tryptophan ends this CDR3, so it is likely a read error. The rearrangement links TRBV7-9 to TRBJ2-1; D is ambiguous. The CDR3 is 14 residues long. Trimming took 6 bases from V and 8 from J, leaving 17 bases between them. CDR1 is SEHNR and CDR2 is FQNEAQ in the germline V gene (reference sequence). This CDR3 reads CASRLLLPSHEQFI. The CDR3 region has the DNA TGTGCCAGCAGATTGTTACTCCCTAGTCATGAGCAGTTCATC.

Note on this clonotype: An end of the junction does not agree with germline; a read error may underlie this. V is TRBV29-1 and J is TRBJ1-2; the D gene is possibly TRBD1 (6 bases). Germline assignment: CDR1 SQVTM and CDR2 ANQGSEA. The CDR3 is 13 residues long. The DNA of the CDR3 is TGCAGCGTCGGATCTGGGGGCGCCTATGGTTACACCTTC. This translates into CSVGSGGAYGYTF.